This T cell receptor beta chain was sequenced during a study of blood T cells in healthy people across ages. Whole-study findings and limits: Getting older went along with TCR beta diversity per million T cells dropping roughly linearly.

As to this clonotype: Its specificity is unknown.

This CDR3 region has 16 residues. Germline V gene lookup returns CDR1 GTSNPN and CDR2 SVGIG (reference sequence). V lost 1 base and J lost 5, with 15 bases in between. Healthy Russian Caucasian donors spanned ages about 6 to 100 years. The second PCR ran about 6 to 12 cycles with a sample-barcoded 5' primer and J-beta primers. TCRdb reprocessed the 5' RACE reads via MiXCR and lists one record per CDR3 protein. The profile covers just over 800,000 distinct CDR3 sequences, with roughly 60% appearing a single time and 25% to 30% taken by the ten largest. The clonotype comes from a man in his thirties or forties in good health. The sample comprised blood. The rearrangement links TRBV30 to TRBJ1-6, with D possibly TRBD1 on 6 matching bases. The CDR3 is CAWSDVSGAHNSPLHF. Written as DNA, the CDR3 is TGTGCCTGGAGTGATGTGTCAGGGGCTCATAATTCACCCCTCCACTTT.